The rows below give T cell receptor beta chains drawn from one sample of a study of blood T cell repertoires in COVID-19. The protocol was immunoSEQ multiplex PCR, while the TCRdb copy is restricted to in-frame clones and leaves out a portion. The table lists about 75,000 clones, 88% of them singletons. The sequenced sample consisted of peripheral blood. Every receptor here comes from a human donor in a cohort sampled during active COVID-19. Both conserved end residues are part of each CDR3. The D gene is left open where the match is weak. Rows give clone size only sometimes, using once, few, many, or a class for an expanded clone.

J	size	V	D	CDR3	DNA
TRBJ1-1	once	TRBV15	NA	CATSRWEEDTEAFF	TGTGCCACCAGCAGATGGGAGGAGGACACTGAAGCTTTCTTT
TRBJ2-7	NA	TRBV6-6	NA	CATYDGGGPSYEQYF	TGTGCCACCTATGACGGGGGAGGACCCTCCTACGAGCAGTACTTC
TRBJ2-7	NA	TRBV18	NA	CASSPPIPGYEQYF	TGTGCCAGCTCACCACCGATCCCAGGGTACGAGCAGTACTTC
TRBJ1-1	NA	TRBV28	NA	CATYVRVRTEAFF	TGTGCCACTTATGTCAGGGTAAGAACTGAAGCTTTCTTT
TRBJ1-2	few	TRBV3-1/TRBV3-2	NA	CASSQVSGNGYTF	TGTGCCAGCAGCCAAGTTTCAGGGAATGGCTACACCTTC
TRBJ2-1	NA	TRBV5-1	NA	CASSEAAMRSNEQFF	TGCGCCAGCAGCGAAGCGGCCATGCGGTCCAATGAGCAGTTCTTC
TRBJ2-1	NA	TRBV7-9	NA	CASSSWWEGDDEQFF	TGTGCCAGCAGCTCTTGGTGGGAGGGGGATGATGAGCAGTTCTTC
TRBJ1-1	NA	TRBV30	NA	CAWSEEGLDTEAFF	TGTGCCTGGAGTGAGGAGGGGCTAGACACTGAAGCTTTCTTT
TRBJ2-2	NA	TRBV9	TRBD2	CASSVATATSPGELFF	TGTGCCAGCAGCGTAGCTACCGCGACTAGCCCCGGGGAGCTGTTTTTT
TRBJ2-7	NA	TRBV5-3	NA	CARTLGDMLYEQYF	TGTGCCAGAACCCTGGGGGACATGCTCTACGAGCAGTACTTC
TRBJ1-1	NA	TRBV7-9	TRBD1	CASSLGDRVNTEAFF	TGTGCCAGCAGCTTAGGGGACAGGGTGAACACTGAAGCTTTCTTT
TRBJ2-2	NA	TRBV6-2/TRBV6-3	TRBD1	CASSYPGQLAWAGELFF	TGTGCCAGCAGTTACCCGGGACAGCTCGCATGGGCCGGGGAGCTGTTTTTT
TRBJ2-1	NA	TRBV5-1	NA	CASSLLVDSAREQFF	TGCGCCAGCAGCTTGCTGGTCGATAGCGCGCGTGAGCAGTTCTTC
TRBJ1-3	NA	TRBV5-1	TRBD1	CASSLGVTGQATGNTIYF	TGCGCCAGCAGCTTGGGAGTAACGGGACAGGCTACTGGAAACACCATATATTTT
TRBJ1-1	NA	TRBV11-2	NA	CASSLAQLQGKDFF	TGTGCCAGCAGCTTAGCCCAACTCCAGGGGAAGGATTTCTTT
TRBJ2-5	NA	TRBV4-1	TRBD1	CASSSRTGVKRETQYF	TGCGCCAGCAGCTCCAGGACAGGGGTCAAGCGAGAGACCCAGTACTTC
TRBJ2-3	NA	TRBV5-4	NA	CASSPDGVTDTQYF	TGTGCCAGCAGCCCCGACGGGGTCACAGATACGCAGTATTTT
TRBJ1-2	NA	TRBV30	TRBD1	CAWGQGAYWDYGYTF	TGTGCCTGGGGACAGGGGGCGTATTGGGACTATGGCTACACCTTC
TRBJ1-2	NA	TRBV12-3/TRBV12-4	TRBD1	CASSPGQDYGYTF	TGTGCCAGCAGTCCGGGACAGGACTATGGCTACACCTTC
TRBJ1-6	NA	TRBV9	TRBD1	CASSVSAGTGAYNSPLHF	TGTGCCAGCAGCGTATCGGCGGGGACAGGCGCCTATAATTCACCCCTCCACTTT
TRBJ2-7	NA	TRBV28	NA	CASRPHLGFGTYEQYF	TGTGCCAGCAGACCTCACCTAGGTTTCGGAACCTACGAGCAGTACTTC